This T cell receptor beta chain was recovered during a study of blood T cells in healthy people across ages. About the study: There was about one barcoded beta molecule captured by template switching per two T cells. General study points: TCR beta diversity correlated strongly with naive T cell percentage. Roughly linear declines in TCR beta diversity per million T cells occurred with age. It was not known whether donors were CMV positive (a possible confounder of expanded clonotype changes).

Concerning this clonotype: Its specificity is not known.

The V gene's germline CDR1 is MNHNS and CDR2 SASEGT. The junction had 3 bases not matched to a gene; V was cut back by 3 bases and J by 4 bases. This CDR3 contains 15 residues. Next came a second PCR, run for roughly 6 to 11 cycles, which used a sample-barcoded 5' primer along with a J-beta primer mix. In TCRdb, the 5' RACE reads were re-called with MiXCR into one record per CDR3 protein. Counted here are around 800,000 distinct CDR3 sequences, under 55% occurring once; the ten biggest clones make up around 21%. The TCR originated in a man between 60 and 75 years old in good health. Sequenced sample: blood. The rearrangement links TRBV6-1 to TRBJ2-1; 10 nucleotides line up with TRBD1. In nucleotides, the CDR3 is TGTGCCAGCAGTGACGCGGGACAGGGGTACAATGAGCAGTTCTTC. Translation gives CASSDAGQGYNEQFF.